This T cell receptor (beta chain) was identified in a study of vaccination and CD4 T cells after COVID-19. Study summary: Convalescent cases consisted of six males and four females, of whom two were Hispanic.

Treatment given: approximately 9-day PBMC culture with coronavirus spike peptide pools or control peptides (ViraFEST assay). It was with 8.5 to 10 IU/ml IL-2 and roughly 9.1 ug/ml peptide pools that roughly 2 million PBMCs per well were cultured. Only a few counts were recorded for this clonotype. The antigen is not known. General study points: Median reactive clonotypes, those recognizing SARS-CoV-2, rose from roughly 19 to 38, not significantly.

V trimming: 6 bases; J trimming: 7 bases; junction bases outside the gene matches: 0. The CDR3 covers 11 residues. CDR1 DFQATT and CDR2 SNEGSKA come from the germline V gene (reference sequence). CD4+ T cells that had been cultured provided DNA sequenced with the Oncomine TCR Beta short-read assay. Each CDR3 protein gets one entry after TCRdb re-called the PCR reads with MiXCR. The sample holds roughly 13,000 distinct CDR3 sequences, around 20% seen once. The sample taken for sequencing was cultured CD4+ T cells from blood. The receptor was derived from a human donor with COVID-19. This chain uses TRBV20-1 with TRBJ1-4, with TRBD1 matching 9 bases. CDR3 coding DNA: TGCAGTGCGGACAGGGGTGAAAAACTGTTTTTT. This sequence encodes CSADRGEKLFF.